This T cell receptor (beta chain) was recorded in a study of T-cell memory formation after mild COVID-19. Study observations and caveats: Mostly located in CM and EM were contracting CD4+ clones, with contracting CD8+ clones located in EMRA. Pre-infection memory showed some responding clones, and this suggested that cross-reactive memory joined. CD4/CD8 balance characterized clones contracting day 15 to 85, and CD4+ skew characterized later expanders. Nothing showed for sure that second-wave clones peaking on day 37 were SARS-CoV-2 specific.

MiXCR, applied by TCRdb to the 5' RACE reads, yields one record per CDR3 protein. The table lists fewer than 90,000 distinct CDR3 sequences, about 13% of them singletons. This clonotype was picked up a small number of times. Its antigen is unidentified. The CDR3 is 13 residues long. Per germline, CDR1 SQVTM and CDR2 ANQGSEA. The J segment lost 5 bases and the V segment lost 2 bases, leaving 4 bases of the junction unmatched. V and J are TRBV29-1 and TRBJ2-5, with 8 bases lining up with TRBD2. This sequence originates from a man between 18 and 35 years old who had mild COVID-19 (a few samples of this study predate the infection). Cell type and time point are not known. Sequences were obtained from PBMCs or a T cell subset sorted from them (not recorded which). The CDR3 DNA follows: TGCAGCGTTGAATCGACTAGCGACGAGACCCAGTACTTC. Protein sequence: CSVESTSDETQYF. The full variable domain, with the rest looked up from reference TRBV29-1 and TRBJ2-5, is SAVISQKPSRDICQRGTSLTIQCQVDSQVTMMFWYRQQPGQSLTLIATANQGSEATYESGFVIDKFPISRPNLTFSTLTVSNMSPEDSSIYLCSVESTSDETQYFGPGTRLLVL.